This TCR beta chain was recorded in a study of T cell responses to AZD1222 COVID-19 vaccine (dated by TCRdb to about 2021). Broadly, across the study: TCR sequencing was performed for fewer than 250 trial participants, of whom some 200 were given two doses of AZD1222 and approximately 25 were given two doses of MenACWY control vaccine. Trial participants were enrolled by age into 18-55, 56-69 and 70-plus year subgroups, with about 150, 27 and 61 TCR-sequenced participants respectively. Points the paper makes about the study in general: Epitopes outside the regions mutated in the B.1.351 and B.1.1.7 variants were reportedly recognized by nearly half of the unique spike-specific TCRs. The whole spike protein was spanned by vaccine-associated CD4 TCRs, and dominant responses were seen in regions 160-218 and 743-854. After two AZD1222 doses, spike-specific TCR breadth and depth were significantly higher than at day 0 and than in MenACWY recipients. Most participants were white British and females outnumbered males, and the authors suggested that clonal diversity may have been underestimated. Because no day 14 peak-response samples were available, repertoires were characterized only after the peak T cell response. Conclusions about previously exposed vaccinees are limited because only a handful of AZD1222 recipients were SARS-CoV-2 seropositive at baseline. In the small 56-69-year group, the increase in depth fell short of significance, most likely because of low power.

V is shortened by 3 bases, J by 2 bases, and the region joining them spans 7 bases. Reading the germline V gene (reference sequence) gives CDR1 MNHEY and CDR2 SMNVEV. The CDR3 numbers 13 residues from cysteine through phenylalanine. Solely the CDR3 DNA is kept, with 39 bases framed from the first base. The CDR3 regions of human TCRbeta chains were analyzed by immunosequencing. The published analysis was carried out like this. Repertoire TCRs were checked for matches against a reference library of SARS-CoV-2-specific TCRs that had been generated using the MIRA antigen-specificity platform. Breadth meant the fraction of unique TCRs that were SARS-CoV-2-associated, whereas depth meant the fraction of total T cells that were SARS-CoV-2-associated. Using the MIRA data, each spike-specific TCR was assigned both to the spike region to which the TCR was reactive and to a CD4 or CD8 class. Log10-transformed breadth and depth values were compared by one-way ANOVA with Sidak's multiple comparisons tests. The table comes from immuneACCESS by way of TCRdb, which keeps in-frame sequences with V and J called. Part of the clones is missing from these tables; in studies checked, under half for an unresolved V gene and the rest for unknown reasons. The V and J calls and the clone size are those of that table, but D and trimming were determined from the DNA. The sample table lists fewer than 70,000 clones, 60% to 85% of them with a count of one. Together, the top ten hold over 3% of the sample.

In regard to this clone: There is no known antigen for this receptor. No base-level quality is on record; no much larger clone is a single base apart.

The meaning of the sample's time point label: about 28 days (+/-7) after the second vaccine dose. AZD1222 recipients with second doses at about 4 weeks or about 12 weeks were pooled, because spike-specific TCR depth and breadth did not differ between schedules. Samples from vaccinated people were obtained from the UK trials COV001 and COV002, which included a single-blind randomized controlled phase 2/3 trial of AZD1222 (ChAdOx1 nCoV-19) in healthy adults. For TCRbeta chain sequencing, PBMC samples from trial participants were taken at day 0 and at day 28 after the second dose. The sample consisted of peripheral blood, taken 28 days after the second AZD1222 dose. Recombination linked TRBV27 to TRBJ1-2; no confident D gene assignment can be made. This TCR came from an adult who received the AZD1222 COVID-19 vaccine. The base sequence is TGTGCCAGCAGTTTCCCCGGCAACTATGGCTACACCTTC. It translates as CASSFPGNYGYTF.